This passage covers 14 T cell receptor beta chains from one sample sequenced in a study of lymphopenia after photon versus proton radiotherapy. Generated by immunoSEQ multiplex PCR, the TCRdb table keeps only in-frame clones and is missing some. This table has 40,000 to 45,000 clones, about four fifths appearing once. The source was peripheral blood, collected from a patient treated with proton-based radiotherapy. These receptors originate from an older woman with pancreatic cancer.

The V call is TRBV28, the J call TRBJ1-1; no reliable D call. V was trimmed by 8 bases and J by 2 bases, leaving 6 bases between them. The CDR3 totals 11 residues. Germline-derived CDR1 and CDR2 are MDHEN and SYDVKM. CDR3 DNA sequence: TGTGCCAGCGGGATCAACACTGAAGCTTTCTTT. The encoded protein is CASGINTEAFF.

Here the CDR3 reads CASSGGRGRALGKNIQYF. CDR3 bases: TGTGCCAGCTCAGGGGGCCGCGGGAGGGCCCTCGGCAAAAACATTCAGTACTTC. The rearrangement links TRBV18 to TRBJ2-4; TRBD2 aligns across 9 bases. The V segment lost 5 bases and the J segment 3 bases; nucleotides outside the gene matches: 14. There are 18 residues in the CDR3. Germline CDR1 and CDR2: KGHSH and LQKENI.

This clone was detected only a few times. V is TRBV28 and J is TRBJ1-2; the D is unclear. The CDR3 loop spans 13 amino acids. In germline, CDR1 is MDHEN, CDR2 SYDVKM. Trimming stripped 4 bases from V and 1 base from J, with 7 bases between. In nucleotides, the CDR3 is TGTGCCAGCAGTTCCGACCGTAACTATGGCTACACCTTC. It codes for CASSSDRNYGYTF.

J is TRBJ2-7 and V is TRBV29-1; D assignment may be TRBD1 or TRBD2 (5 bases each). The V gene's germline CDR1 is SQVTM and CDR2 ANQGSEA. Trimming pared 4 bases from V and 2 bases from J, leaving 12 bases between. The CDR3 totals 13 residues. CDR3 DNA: TGCAGCGTTGGTAGGGACGGTACCTACGAGCAGTACTTC. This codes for CSVGRDGTYEQYF.

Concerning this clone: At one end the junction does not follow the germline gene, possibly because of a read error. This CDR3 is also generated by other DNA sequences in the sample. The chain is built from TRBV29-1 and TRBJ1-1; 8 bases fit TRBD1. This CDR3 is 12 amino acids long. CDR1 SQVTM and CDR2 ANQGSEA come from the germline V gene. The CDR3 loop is CSVLDRDTEAFF. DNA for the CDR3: TGCAGCGTATTGGACAGGGACACTGAAGCCTTCTTT.

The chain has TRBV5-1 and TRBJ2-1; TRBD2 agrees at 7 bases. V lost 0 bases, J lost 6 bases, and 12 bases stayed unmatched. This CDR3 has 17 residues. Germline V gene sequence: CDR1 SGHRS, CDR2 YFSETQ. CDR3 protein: CASSLAVGAGVSNEQFF. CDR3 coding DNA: TGCGCCAGCAGCTTGGCAGTAGGGGCGGGAGTTAGCAATGAGCAGTTCTTC.

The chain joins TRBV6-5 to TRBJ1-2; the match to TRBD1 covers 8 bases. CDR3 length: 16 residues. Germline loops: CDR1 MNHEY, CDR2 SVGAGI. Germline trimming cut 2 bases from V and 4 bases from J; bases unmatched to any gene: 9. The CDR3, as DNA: TGTGCCAGCAGTTACCGAATCGGACAGGGAGGCTATGGCTACACCTTC. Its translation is CASSYRIGQGGYGYTF.

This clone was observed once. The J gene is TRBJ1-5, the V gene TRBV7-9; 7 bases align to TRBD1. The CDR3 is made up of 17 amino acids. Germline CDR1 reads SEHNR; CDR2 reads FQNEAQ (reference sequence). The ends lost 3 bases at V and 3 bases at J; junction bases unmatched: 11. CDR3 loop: CASSLPAGQGDNQPQHF. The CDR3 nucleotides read TGTGCCAGCAGCTTGCCTGCCGGTCAGGGGGACAATCAGCCCCAGCATTTT. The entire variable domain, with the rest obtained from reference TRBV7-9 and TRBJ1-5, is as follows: DTGVSQNPRHKITKRGQNVTFRCDPISEHNRLYWYRQTLGQGPEFLTYFQNEAQLEKSRLLSDRFSAERPKGSFSTLEIQRTEQGDSAMYLCASSLPAGQGDNQPQHFGDGTRLSIL.

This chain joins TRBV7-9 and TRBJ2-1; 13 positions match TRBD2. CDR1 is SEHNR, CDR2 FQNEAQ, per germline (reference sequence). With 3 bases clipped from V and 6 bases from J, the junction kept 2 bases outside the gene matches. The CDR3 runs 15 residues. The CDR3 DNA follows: TGTGCCAGCAGCTTTGGGACTAGCGGGACCAATGAGCAGTTCTTC. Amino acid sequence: CASSFGTSGTNEQFF. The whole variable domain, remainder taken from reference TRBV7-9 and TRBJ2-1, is DTGVSQNPRHKITKRGQNVTFRCDPISEHNRLYWYRQTLGQGPEFLTYFQNEAQLEKSRLLSDRFSAERPKGSFSTLEIQRTEQGDSAMYLCASSFGTSGTNEQFFGPGTRLTVL.

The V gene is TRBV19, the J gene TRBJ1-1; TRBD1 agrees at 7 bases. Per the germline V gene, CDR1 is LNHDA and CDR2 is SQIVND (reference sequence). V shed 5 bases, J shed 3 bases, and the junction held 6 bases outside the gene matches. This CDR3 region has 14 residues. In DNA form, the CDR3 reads TGTGCCAGTAGTCGAGACAGGGCGGACACTGAAGCTTTCTTT. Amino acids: CASSRDRADTEAFF.

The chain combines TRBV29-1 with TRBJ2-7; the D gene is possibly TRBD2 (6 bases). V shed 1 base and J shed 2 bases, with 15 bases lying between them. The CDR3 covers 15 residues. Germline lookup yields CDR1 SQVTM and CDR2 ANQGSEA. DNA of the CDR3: TGCAGCGTTGAAGTATTTAGCGGTCATACCTACGAGCAGTACTTC. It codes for CSVEVFSGHTYEQYF.

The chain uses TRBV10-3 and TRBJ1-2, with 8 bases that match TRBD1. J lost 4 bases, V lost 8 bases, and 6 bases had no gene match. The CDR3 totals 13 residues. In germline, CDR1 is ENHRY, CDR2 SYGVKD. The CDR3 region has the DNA TGTGCCATCTTGCAGGGGACAGGCTATGGCTACACCTTC. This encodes CAILQGTGYGYTF.

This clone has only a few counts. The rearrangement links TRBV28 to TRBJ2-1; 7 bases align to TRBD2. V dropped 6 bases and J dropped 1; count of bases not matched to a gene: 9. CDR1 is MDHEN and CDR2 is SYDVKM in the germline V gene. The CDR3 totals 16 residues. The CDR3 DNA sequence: TGTGCCAGCAGGCGGCGGGACTACCCTTCCTACAATGAGCAGTTCTTC. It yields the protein CASRRRDYPSYNEQFF. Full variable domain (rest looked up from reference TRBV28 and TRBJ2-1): DVKVTQSSRYLVKRTGEKVFLECVQDMDHENMFWYRQDPGLGLRLIYFSYDVKMKEKGDIPEGYSVSREKKERFSLILESASTNQTSMYLCASRRRDYPSYNEQFFGPGTRLTVL.

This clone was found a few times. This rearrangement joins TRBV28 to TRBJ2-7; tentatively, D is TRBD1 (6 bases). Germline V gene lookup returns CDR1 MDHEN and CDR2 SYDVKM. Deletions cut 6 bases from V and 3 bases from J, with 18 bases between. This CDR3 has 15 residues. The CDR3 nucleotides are TGTGCCAGCAGCCAAATACAGGGTCCGGGCTACGAGCAGTACTTC. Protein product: CASSQIQGPGYEQYF.